The 16 T cell receptor beta chains listed next were all sequenced from one sample in a study of blood T cell repertoires in COVID-19. The assay was immunoSEQ multiplex PCR, and TCRdb's table has in-frame clones only and misses some. The sample shows a few hundred thousand clones, 90% of them seen only once. The sequenced sample consisted of PBMCs or T cells enriched from blood (not recorded which). The origin of the receptors is a man aged 25 to 45 who had been exposed to COVID-19.

The chain links TRBV7-2 to TRBJ2-3; D is perhaps TRBD2 (6 bases). CDR1 and CDR2 (germline): SGHTA, FQGNSA. Trimming pared 5 bases from V and 3 bases from J, leaving 21 bases between. There are 17 residues in the CDR3. CDR3 loop: CASSPLGVAVATDTQYF. In DNA form, the CDR3 reads TGTGCCAGCAGCCCCCTCGGGGTAGCGGTGGCGACAGATACGCAGTATTTT.

The count of this clone is one. This chain uses TRBV4-1 with TRBJ2-5; 7 bases fit TRBD2. The trim removed 5 bases at V and 2 bases at J, leaving 5 bases unmatched. The CDR3 totals 14 residues. Germline loops: CDR1 MGHRA, CDR2 YSYEKL. The CDR3, as DNA: TGCGCCAGCAGCGAGGGACTACGACAAGAGACCCAGTACTTC. Translating gives CASSEGLRQETQYF.

The chain carries TRBV6-1 and TRBJ1-2, with D possibly being TRBD1 (6 bases). Trimming removed 2 bases at V and 2 bases at J, with 18 bases between. Per the germline V gene, CDR1 is MNHNS and CDR2 is SASEGT. The CDR3 extends over 17 amino acids. The CDR3 DNA sequence: TGTGCCAGCAGTGAACGTGTGACAGGAGGAAGGAACTATGGCTACACCTTC. Its protein product is CASSERVTGGRNYGYTF.

This clone was seen only once. This chain connects TRBV6-2 or TRBV6-3 to TRBJ2-3; D not certain. The CDR3 extends over 14 amino acids. V lost 4 bases to trimming and J lost 4 bases, with 12 bases between them. Germline assignment: CDR1 MNHEY and CDR2 SVGEGT. CDR3 sequence reads: CASSWLVVSDTQYF. As DNA, the CDR3 is TGTGCCAGCAGTTGGCTAGTGGTTTCAGATACGCAGTATTTT.

The chain links TRBV18 to TRBJ1-2; maybe TRBD1 (6 bases). This CDR3 spans 16 amino acids. Germline CDR1 and CDR2: KGHSH and LQKENI. V was shortened by 2 bases and J by 0 bases, with 13 bases between the two germline ends. CDR3 nucleotides: TGTGCCAGCTCACCATCAGGGGTACCATCTAACTATGGCTACACCTTC. Translating it yields CASSPSGVPSNYGYTF.

The rearrangement joins TRBV19 to TRBJ1-4; a possible D gene is TRBD1 (6 bases). The germline V gene has CDR1 LNHDA and CDR2 SQIVND (reference sequence). This CDR3 has 12 residues. The V gene lost 4 bases and the J gene lost 8 bases, with 8 bases spanning the gap. The CDR3, as DNA: TGTGCCAGTAGTAACAGGGACGAAAAACTGTTTTTT. This encodes CASSNRDEKLFF.

The table lists this clone with a few counts. V is TRBV6-5 and J is TRBJ2-3; D may be TRBD2 (6 bases). The V gene's germline CDR1 is MNHEY and CDR2 SVGAGI. V was shortened by 5 bases and J by 2 bases, with 14 bases between the two germline ends. This CDR3 has 15 residues. CDR3 sequence: CASSRLRGDTDTQYF. CDR3 nucleotide sequence: TGTGCCAGCAGTCGACTTCGCGGGGACACAGATACGCAGTATTTT.

This clone was counted a single time. J is TRBJ2-5 and V is TRBV2; TRBD2 might be the D (6 bases). Germline V gene data show CDR1 as SNHLY and CDR2 as FYNNEI. The V end was cut by 4 bases, the J end by 3 bases, with 12 bases between. The CDR3 runs to 14 residues. CDR3 sequence reads: CASSGTNPKETQYF. The CDR3 DNA sequence: TGTGCCAGCAGTGGGACTAACCCAAAAGAGACCCAGTACTTC.

The rearrangement uses TRBV4-1 and TRBJ1-1, with D maybe TRBD1 (6 bases). The V and J ends lost 0 bases and 7 bases respectively, with 9 bases between them. Germline CDR1 is MGHRA and CDR2 is YSYEKL. This CDR3 is built from 13 residues. In nucleotides, the CDR3 is TGCGCCAGCAGCCAAGAGGGGGCCCTTGAAGCTTTCTTT. Protein sequence: CASSQEGALEAFF.

The chain has TRBV4-1 and TRBJ2-4; D possibly corresponds to TRBD1 (6 bases). Trimming removed 1 base at V and 0 bases at J, with 10 bases between. This CDR3 is built from 16 residues. Germline assignment: CDR1 MGHRA and CDR2 YSYEKL. The CDR3, as DNA: TGCGCCAGCAGCCAAGCAGGGGCGCTAGCCAAAAACATTCAGTACTTC. Its protein is CASSQAGALAKNIQYF.

The CDR3, as DNA: TGTGCCAGCAGCTTAGGGAACAGTAACACAGATACGCAGTATTTT. Translated: CASSLGNSNTDTQYF. This chain links TRBV7-6 with TRBJ2-3; no clear D gene. Germline lookup yields CDR1 SGHVS and CDR2 FNYEAQ. The CDR3 consists of 15 residues. Trimming pared 1 base from V and 2 bases from J, leaving 10 bases between.

This chain joins TRBV11-2 and TRBJ1-5; 7 bases align to TRBD1. This CDR3 comprises 16 residues. The germline V gene has CDR1 SGHAT and CDR2 FQNNGV. The V gene end was trimmed by 2 bases and the J gene end by 5 bases; junction bases not matched to a gene: 9. The CDR3 nucleotides are TGTGCCAGCAGCTTAAGACCCGACAGGGCCGATCAGCCCCAGCATTTT. This translates into CASSLRPDRADQPQHF.

J is TRBJ2-2 and V is TRBV5-1; D remains ambiguous. The CDR3 is made up of 14 amino acids. From germline, CDR1 is SGHRS and CDR2 YFSETQ. V was pared by 0 bases and J by 4 bases, with 7 bases between. The CDR3 loop is CASSLGILTGELFF. The CDR3 coding sequence is TGCGCCAGCAGCTTGGGTATCCTCACCGGGGAGCTGTTTTTT.

The chain links TRBV5-1 to TRBJ2-7, with 8 positions matching TRBD2. The junction had 9 bases not matched to a gene; V was cut back by 6 bases and J by 4 bases. There are 14 residues in the CDR3. Germline values: CDR1 SGHRS, CDR2 YFSETQ. The CDR3 DNA reads as TGCGCCAGCAACCCCGGGACTAGGGTTTACGAGCAGTACTTC. This translates into CASNPGTRVYEQYF. Supplemented by reference TRBV5-1 and TRBJ2-7, the full variable domain reads KAGVTQTPRYLIKTRGQQVTLSCSPISGHRSVSWYQQTPGQGLQFLFEYFSETQRNKGNFPGRFSGRQFSNSRSEMNVSTLELGDSALYLCASNPGTRVYEQYFGPGTRLTVT.

The chain couples TRBV18 to TRBJ1-1; possibly TRBD1 for D (6 bases). V lost 4 bases and J lost 6, with 15 bases in between. Germline lookup yields CDR1 KGHSH and CDR2 LQKENI. The CDR3 has 14 residues. The CDR3 sequence is CASSRSGRGAEAFF. The CDR3 DNA sequence: TGTGCCAGCTCACGGTCCGGCAGGGGCGCTGAAGCTTTCTTT. The variable domain in full, with the rest retrieved from reference TRBV18 and TRBJ1-1, is NAGVMQNPRHLVRRRGQEARLRCSPMKGHSHVYWYRQLPEEGLKFMVYLQKENIIDESGMPKERFSAEFPKEGPSILRIQQVVRGDSAAYFCASSRSGRGAEAFFGQGTRLTVV.

CDR3 sequence: CASSEVWTGVTGELFF. The CDR3 nucleotides are TGTGCCAGCAGTGAAGTTTGGACAGGGGTGACCGGGGAGCTGTTTTTT. The genes are TRBV6-1 and TRBJ2-2, with 9 bases lining up with TRBD1. The CDR3 is 16 residues long. V was clipped by 1 base and J by 5 bases; unmatched bases: 5. The germline gives CDR1 MNHNS, CDR2 SASEGT.